One sample yielded the 23 T cell receptor beta chains listed below, sequenced in a study of T-cell reconstitution after alpha-beta-depleted transplantation in children. Preparation of the TCRbeta library used unique molecular identifiers. TCRdb re-analysed the PCR reads in MiXCR, keeping a single row per CDR3 protein. The sample has a few hundred thousand distinct CDR3 sequences; more than 7.5% are singletons. The specimen was PBMCs from the stem cell graft donor, collected from the stem cell graft. The receptors originated from a human donor who donated a stem cell graft to a child with SCID.

This clonotype was seen at least ten times. The genes are TRBV9 and TRBJ2-2; 9 positions agree with TRBD2. Germline CDR1 SGDLS, CDR2 YYNGEE. The J segment lost 6 bases and the V segment lost 6 bases, leaving 6 bases of the junction unmatched. This CDR3 spans 14 amino acids. As DNA, the CDR3 is TGTGCCAGCACGTCCGGGACTAGCCCCGGGGAGCTGTTTTTT. Its translation is CASTSGTSPGELFF. The full variable domain, its missing parts supplied by reference TRBV9 and TRBJ2-2, is DSGVTQTPKHLITATGQRVTLRCSPRSGDLSVYWYQQSLDQGLQFLIQYYNGEERAKGNILERFSAQQFPDLHSELNLSSLELGDSALYFCASTSGTSPGELFFGEGSRLTVL.

The sample holds many counts of this clonotype. V is TRBV29-1 and J is TRBJ2-5; D unclear. The CDR3 is 11 residues long. V was trimmed by 6 bases and J by 7 bases, leaving 12 bases between them. The germline CDR1 and CDR2 sequences are SQVTM and ANQGSEA. The CDR3 bases are TGCAGCGTCTCCCAGCTGAGGACCCAGTACTTC. Translation gives CSVSQLRTQYF.

The sample holds many counts of this clonotype. The chain recombines TRBV4-2 with TRBJ1-1, with D possibly TRBD1 on 6 matching bases. This CDR3 comprises 13 residues. V lost 4 bases and J 8 bases, leaving 14 bases between the germline ends. Germline CDR1 is LGHNA and CDR2 is YNFKEQ. CDR3 sequence (DNA): TGTGCCAGCAGCCCCCAAGGCCAGGGGGAAGCTTTCTTT. Translation: CASSPQGQGEAFF.

This clonotype was seen at least ten times. The CDR3, as DNA: TGCGCCAGCAGCCAAGAACTCCCTTCAGGGGACCTCCACACTGAAGCTTTCTTT. It encodes CASSQELPSGDLHTEAFF. V is TRBV4-3 and J is TRBJ1-1, with D perhaps TRBD1 (6 bases). Trimming left V 0 bases short and J 3 bases short, with 20 bases between. Germline CDR1 LGHNA, CDR2 YSLEER. This CDR3 has 18 amino acids.

This clonotype was seen repeatedly, ten times or more. The V gene is TRBV5-1, the J gene TRBJ1-1, with 7 nucleotides matching TRBD1. This CDR3 has 13 amino acids. Unmatched junction bases numbered 3, after V lost 4 bases and J lost 3 bases. Germline V gene lookup returns CDR1 SGHRS and CDR2 YFSETQ. CDR3 region: CASSQQGYTEAFF. The DNA for the CDR3 is TGCGCCAGCAGCCAACAGGGGTACACTGAAGCTTTCTTT.

About this clonotype: A read error is possible here, since a much larger clone lies one base away. The chain joins TRBV9 to TRBJ2-1, with D maybe TRBD2 (5 bases). V was pared by 0 bases and J by 3 bases, with 19 bases between. This CDR3 spans 18 amino acids. Looked up from germline, CDR1 is SGDLS and CDR2 is YYNGEE. The CDR3 here is CASSVDGGPVSFYNEQFF. CDR3 bases: TGTGCCAGCAGCGTAGACGGCGGGCCGGTTAGCTTCTACAATGAGCAGTTCTTC.

This clonotype was observed a handful of times. The rearrangement links TRBV5-1 to TRBJ1-4; D might be TRBD1 (5 bases). The CDR3 has 19 residues. With 1 base removed from V and 8 bases from J, the gap between germline ends came to 27 bases. CDR1 and CDR2 (germline): SGHRS, YFSETQ. CDR3 in DNA: TGCGCCAGCAGCTTGCGGGCGCGCACTGTGGGGCTCGGGCAGGAAAAACTGTTTTTT. The encoded protein is CASSLRARTVGLGQEKLFF.

This clonotype was observed many times. This chain links TRBV6-2 or TRBV6-3 with TRBJ1-5; 7 positions agree with TRBD1. Germline V CDR1 and CDR2: MNHEY, SVGEGT. CDR3 length equals 17 residues. The V and J ends lost 4 bases and 0 bases, in that order; junction bases with no gene match: 9. The CDR3 reads CASSFSRDSPSNQPQHF. The CDR3 nucleotides read TGTGCCAGCAGTTTCTCCCGGGACAGCCCTAGCAATCAGCCCCAGCATTTT.

This clonotype appeared many times. The chain links TRBV5-1 to TRBJ2-6, with D possibly matching TRBD2 (6 bases). V was clipped by 3 bases and J by 0 bases, with 25 bases between them. Germline V gives CDR1 SGHRS, CDR2 YFSETQ. The CDR3 runs 21 residues. The CDR3, as DNA: TGCGCCAGCAGCTCAAAAAACTTACTCGGACTATCATACTCTGGGGCCAACGTCCTGACTTTC. Protein product: CASSSKNLLGLSYSGANVLTF.

This clonotype showed up just a few times. The chain links TRBV5-6 to TRBJ2-1, with D hard to call. The germline V gene has CDR1 SGHDT and CDR2 YYEEEE. V lost 0 bases to trimming and J lost 2 bases, with 6 bases between them. This CDR3 is 14 amino acids long. The CDR3 loop is CASSLGSTYNEQFF. DNA for the CDR3: TGTGCCAGCAGCTTGGGCAGTACCTACAATGAGCAGTTCTTC. The full variable domain, completed using reference TRBV5-6 and TRBJ2-1, is DAGVTQSPTHLIKTRGQQVTLRCSPKSGHDTVSWYQQALGQGPQFIFQYYEEEERQRGNFPDRFSGHQFPNYSSELNVNALLLGDSALYLCASSLGSTYNEQFFGPGTRLTVL.

This clonotype was observed many times. The CDR3 bases are TGCGCCAGCAGCTATCCGAACACCGGGGAGCTGTTTTTT. Encoded protein: CASSYPNTGELFF. The gene calls are TRBV5-1 and TRBJ2-2; D not resolved. This CDR3 contains 13 residues. Germline-derived CDR1 and CDR2 are SGHRS and YFSETQ. Trimming stripped 3 bases from V and 0 bases from J, with 3 bases between.

This clonotype was counted at least ten times. The chain joins TRBV20-1 to TRBJ2-7, with 9 bases fitting TRBD2. The CDR3 sequence is 14 residues long. After removal of 5 bases from V and 7 bases from J, the junction contained 12 bases not matched to a gene. Germline V CDR1 and CDR2: DFQATT, SNEGSKA (reference sequence). CDR3 loop: CSASLGLAGREQYF. As DNA, the CDR3 is TGCAGTGCTTCCCTTGGGCTAGCGGGGCGGGAGCAGTACTTC.

In its sample, this clonotype was seen many times. The rearrangement uses TRBV24-1 and TRBJ2-1, with 8 bases aligning to TRBD2. Germline trimming cut 3 bases from V and 6 bases from J; bases unmatched to any gene: 6. In germline, CDR1 is KGHDR, CDR2 SFDVKD. The CDR3 extends over 15 amino acids. CDR3 sequence: CATSDGGLAGNEQFF. The CDR3 nucleotides read TGTGCCACCAGTGATGGTGGACTAGCAGGCAATGAGCAGTTCTTC.

The chain recombines TRBV18 with TRBJ1-5, with a possible D match to TRBD1 (5 bases). The V gene's germline CDR1 is KGHSH and CDR2 LQKENI. The CDR3 extends over 15 amino acids. Trimming left V 6 bases short and J 4 bases short, with 16 bases between. The CDR3 region has the DNA TGTGCCAGCTCTGATCGGGGCGCGGGAAATCAGCCCCAGCATTTT. Translating it yields CASSDRGAGNQPQHF.

In its sample, this clonotype was seen many times. The chain uses TRBV15 and TRBJ2-5; D might be TRBD2 (6 bases). The germline gives CDR1 LNHNV, CDR2 YYDKDF (reference sequence). The CDR3 runs to 13 residues. With 11 bases removed from V and 1 base from J, the gap between germline ends came to 14 bases. In DNA, the CDR3 is TGTGCCGTCCGGGGAGGCGCCCAAGAGACCCAGTACTTC. The encoded protein is CAVRGGAQETQYF.

The sample holds a few counts of this clonotype. The chain carries TRBV18 and TRBJ1-2; D perhaps matches TRBD1 (6 bases). Germline V gene sequence: CDR1 KGHSH, CDR2 LQKENI. V was clipped by 0 bases and J by 6 bases, with 17 bases between them. The CDR3 loop spans 16 amino acids. The CDR3 reads CASSPPEAGAVDGYTF. CDR3 DNA: TGTGCCAGCTCACCACCGGAGGCAGGGGCGGTGGATGGCTACACCTTC. Variable domain in full (rest from reference TRBV18 and TRBJ1-2): NAGVMQNPRHLVRRRGQEARLRCSPMKGHSHVYWYRQLPEEGLKFMVYLQKENIIDESGMPKERFSAEFPKEGPSILRIQQVVRGDSAAYFCASSPPEAGAVDGYTFGSGTRLTVV.

This clonotype came up many times. The rearrangement uses TRBV20-1 and TRBJ2-4, with 10 bases aligning to TRBD1. The germline V gene encodes CDR1 DFQATT and CDR2 SNEGSKA (reference sequence). This CDR3 spans 13 amino acids. V was pared by 7 bases and J by 8 bases, with 8 bases of the junction left unmatched. This CDR3 reads CSVPTGGRDIQYF. As DNA, the CDR3 is TGCAGTGTCCCGACAGGGGGCAGGGACATTCAGTACTTC.

Many counts were recorded for this clonotype. This chain connects TRBV9 to TRBJ2-5, with TRBD2 matching over 8 bases. The germline gives CDR1 SGDLS, CDR2 YYNGEE. J lost 4 bases, V lost 5 bases, and 13 bases had no gene match. The CDR3 loop spans 16 amino acids. In DNA form, the CDR3 reads TGTGCCAGCAGTCTGTCCGGGACTAGGATAATAGAGACCCAGTACTTC. This sequence encodes CASSLSGTRIIETQYF.

The rearrangement joins TRBV7-2 to TRBJ1-1; D is undetermined. Germline CDR1 SGHTA, CDR2 FQGNSA. Trimming stripped 1 base from V and 1 base from J, with 13 bases between. This CDR3 is 16 amino acids long. Written as DNA, the CDR3 is TGTGCCAGCAGCTTAGGGGCCCTTAGTAGGAACACTGAAGCTTTCTTT. It is translated as CASSLGALSRNTEAFF.

This clonotype was detected ten times or more. The chain couples TRBV20-1 to TRBJ2-3; D is unclear. Per the germline V gene, CDR1 is DFQATT and CDR2 is SNEGSKA (reference sequence). V was clipped by 3 bases and J by 0 bases, with 25 bases between them. This CDR3 is built from 19 residues. The CDR3 DNA reads as TGCAGTGCTAGTAATCACCAAGAATCTTCCTCGGTTAGCACAGATACGCAGTATTTT. This encodes CSASNHQESSSVSTDTQYF.

The genes are TRBV18 and TRBJ2-7; 9 bases fit TRBD2. J gave up 0 bases and V 6 bases, and 6 bases lay outside the gene matches. The CDR3 runs to 15 residues. The germline gives CDR1 KGHSH, CDR2 LQKENI. The CDR3 reads CASSPGLANSYEQYF. CDR3 DNA sequence: TGTGCCAGCTCGCCGGGACTAGCCAACTCCTACGAGCAGTACTTC. Full variable domain (missing parts from reference TRBV18 and TRBJ2-7): NAGVMQNPRHLVRRRGQEARLRCSPMKGHSHVYWYRQLPEEGLKFMVYLQKENIIDESGMPKERFSAEFPKEGPSILRIQQVVRGDSAAYFCASSPGLANSYEQYFGPGTRLTVT.

In this sample, this clonotype turned up many times. The V and J genes are TRBV20-1 and TRBJ2-1; 13 nucleotides agree with TRBD2. Trimming took 1 base from V and 4 from J; bases not matched to a gene: 10. Germline CDR1 DFQATT, CDR2 SNEGSKA (reference sequence). This CDR3 region has 18 residues. The CDR3 DNA reads TGCAGTGCTAGAGCCCGGACTAGCGGGGGCCTCGGGTACAATGAGCAGTTCTTC. This codes for CSARARTSGGLGYNEQFF.

At least ten counts were recorded for this clonotype. The chain joins TRBV20-1 to TRBJ2-1; no clear D. Germline loops: CDR1 DFQATT, CDR2 SNEGSKA (reference sequence). V gave up 2 bases and J gave up 2 bases, with 4 bases separating them. CDR3 length: 12 residues. CDR3 sequence: CSARRTYNEQFF. The CDR3 nucleotides read TGCAGTGCTAGAAGGACCTACAATGAGCAGTTCTTC.